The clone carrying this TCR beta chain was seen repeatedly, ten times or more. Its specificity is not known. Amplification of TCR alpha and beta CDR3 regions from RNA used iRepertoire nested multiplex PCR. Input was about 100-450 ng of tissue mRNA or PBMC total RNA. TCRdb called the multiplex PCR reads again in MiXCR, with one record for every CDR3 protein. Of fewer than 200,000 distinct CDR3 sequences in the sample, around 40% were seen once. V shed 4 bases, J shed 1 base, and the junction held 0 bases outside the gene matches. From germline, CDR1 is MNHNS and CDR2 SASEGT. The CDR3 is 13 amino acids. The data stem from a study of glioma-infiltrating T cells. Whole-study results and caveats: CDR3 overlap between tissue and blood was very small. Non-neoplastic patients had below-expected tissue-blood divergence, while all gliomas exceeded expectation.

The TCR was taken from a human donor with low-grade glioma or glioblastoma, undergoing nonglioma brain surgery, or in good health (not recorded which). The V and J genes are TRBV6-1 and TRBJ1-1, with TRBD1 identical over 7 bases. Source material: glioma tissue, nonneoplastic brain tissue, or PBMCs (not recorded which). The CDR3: CASSGQGNTEAFF. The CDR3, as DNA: TGTGCCAGCAGTGGACAGGGGAACACTGAAGCTTTCTTT.